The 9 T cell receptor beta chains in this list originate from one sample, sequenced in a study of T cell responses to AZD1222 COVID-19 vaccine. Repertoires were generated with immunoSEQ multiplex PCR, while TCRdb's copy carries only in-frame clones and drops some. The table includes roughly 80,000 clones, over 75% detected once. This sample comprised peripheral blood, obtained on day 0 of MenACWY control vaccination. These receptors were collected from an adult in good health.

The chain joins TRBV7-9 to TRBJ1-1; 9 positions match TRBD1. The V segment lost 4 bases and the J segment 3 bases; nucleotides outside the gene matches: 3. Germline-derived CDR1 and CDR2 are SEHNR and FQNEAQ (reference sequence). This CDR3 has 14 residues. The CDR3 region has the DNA TGTGCCAGCAGCTCCCGGGACAGGGACACTGAAGCTTTCTTT. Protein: CASSSRDRDTEAFF. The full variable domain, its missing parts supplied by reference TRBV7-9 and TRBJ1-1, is DTGVSQNPRHKITKRGQNVTFRCDPISEHNRLYWYRQTLGQGPEFLTYFQNEAQLEKSRLLSDRFSAERPKGSFSTLEIQRTEQGDSAMYLCASSSRDRDTEAFFGQGTRLTVV.

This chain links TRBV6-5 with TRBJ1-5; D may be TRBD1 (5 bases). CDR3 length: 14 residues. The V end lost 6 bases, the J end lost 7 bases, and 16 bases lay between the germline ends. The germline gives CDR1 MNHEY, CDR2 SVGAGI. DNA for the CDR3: TGTGCCAGCAGGACTGGGGGGACTGGGCAGCCCCAGCATTTT. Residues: CASRTGGTGQPQHF.

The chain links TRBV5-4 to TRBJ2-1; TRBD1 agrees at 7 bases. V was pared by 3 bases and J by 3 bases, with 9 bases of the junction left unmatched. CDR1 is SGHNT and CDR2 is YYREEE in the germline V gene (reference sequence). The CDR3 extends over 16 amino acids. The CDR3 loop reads CASSSLFDRVYNEQFF. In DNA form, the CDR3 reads TGTGCCAGCAGCTCCTTATTCGACAGGGTCTACAATGAGCAGTTCTTC.

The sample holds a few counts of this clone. CDR3 amino acids: CAIRAGTGLSYEQYF. DNA for the CDR3: TGTGCCATCAGAGCCGGGACAGGGCTCTCCTACGAGCAGTACTTC. The rearrangement uses TRBV10-3 and TRBJ2-7; 9 positions agree with TRBD1. Germline loops: CDR1 ENHRY, CDR2 SYGVKD. This CDR3 has 15 residues. Trimming cost V 6 bases and J 0 bases; bases outside gene matches: 6.

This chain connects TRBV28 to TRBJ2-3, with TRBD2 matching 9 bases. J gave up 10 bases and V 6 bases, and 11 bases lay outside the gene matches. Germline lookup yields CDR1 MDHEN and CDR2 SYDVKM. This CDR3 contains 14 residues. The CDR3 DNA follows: TGTGCCAGCAGCTTCGCGGGAGGGCCGGGGTCGCAGTATTTT. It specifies CASSFAGGPGSQYF. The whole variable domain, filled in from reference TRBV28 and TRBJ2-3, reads DVKVTQSSRYLVKRTGEKVFLECVQDMDHENMFWYRQDPGLGLRLIYFSYDVKMKEKGDIPEGYSVSREKKERFSLILESASTNQTSMYLCASSFAGGPGSQYFGPGTRLTVL.

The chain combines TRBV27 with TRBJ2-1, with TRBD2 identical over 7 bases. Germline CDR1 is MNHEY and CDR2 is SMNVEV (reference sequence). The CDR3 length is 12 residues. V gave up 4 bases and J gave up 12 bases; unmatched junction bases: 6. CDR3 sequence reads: CASSSGGVGQFF. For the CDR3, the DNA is TGTGCCAGCAGTTCTGGGGGGGTCGGGCAGTTCTTC.

The CDR3 sequence: CASSQDLRGNYGYTF. DNA for the CDR3: TGTGCCAGCAGCCAAGATCTACGAGGGAACTATGGCTACACCTTC. This chain uses TRBV14 with TRBJ1-2; D ambiguous. The CDR3 totals 15 residues. V was pared by 0 bases and J by 2 bases, with 10 bases between. Germline V gene data show CDR1 as SGHDN and CDR2 as FVKESK. Full variable domain (remainder filled in from reference TRBV14 and TRBJ1-2): EAGVTQFPSHSVIEKGQTVTLRCDPISGHDNLYWYRRVMGKEIKFLLHFVKESKQDESGMPNNRFLAERTGGTYSTLKVQPAELEDSGVYFCASSQDLRGNYGYTFGSGTRLTVV.

The CDR3 sequence: CASSVGGSTAEKLFF. The CDR3, as DNA: TGTGCCAGCAGCGTAGGAGGCAGCACCGCTGAAAAACTGTTTTTT. The chain recombines TRBV9 with TRBJ1-4; D remains unclear. This CDR3 has 15 residues. CDR1 and CDR2 (germline): SGDLS, YYNGEE. Trimming shortened V by 0 bases and J by 7 bases, and 13 bases separated the two germline ends.

CDR3 loop: CASSETANYGYTF. CDR3 DNA sequence: TGTGCCAGCAGTGAGACGGCGAACTATGGCTACACCTTC. The J gene is TRBJ1-2, the V gene TRBV2, with D uncertain. V was clipped by 3 bases and J by 2 bases, with 7 bases between them. Germline loops: CDR1 SNHLY, CDR2 FYNNEI. CDR3 length: 13 residues.